The 14 T cell receptor beta chains in this list originate from one sample, sequenced in a study of T-cell reconstitution after alpha-beta-depleted transplantation in children. TCRbeta library construction was performed incorporating unique molecular identifiers. TCRdb re-derived calls from the PCR reads in MiXCR, one entry per CDR3 protein. This sample has approximately 98,000 distinct CDR3 sequences, with approximately 6.6% found just once. The source material was PBMCs, mostly from graft donor cells, sampled 360 days after TCRalphabeta/CD19-depleted stem cell transplant. The receptors were gathered from a male patient between 2 and 10 years old who had a stem cell transplant for acute lymphoblastic leukemia, so the T cells may come from the graft donor.

This clonotype was observed at least ten times. This rearrangement joins TRBV28 to TRBJ2-7; 13 bases are shared with TRBD2. V shed 5 bases, J shed 4 bases, and the junction held 2 bases outside the gene matches. The CDR3 sequence is 14 residues long. The germline CDR1 and CDR2 sequences are MDHEN and SYDVKM. CDR3 residues: CASSKLAGGYEQYF. DNA of the CDR3: TGTGCCAGCAGTAAACTAGCGGGAGGGTACGAGCAGTACTTC.

This clonotype was seen ten or more times. The CDR3 loop reads CASNSPGLRGSGELFF. DNA for the CDR3: TGTGCCAGCAACTCCCCTGGGCTGCGGGGATCCGGGGAGCTGTTTTTT. V gene TRBV7-9 combines with J gene TRBJ2-2, with a weak D call TRBD2 (6 bases). Trimming removed 7 bases from V and 6 bases from J, with 21 bases in between. Germline V gene sequence: CDR1 SEHNR, CDR2 FQNEAQ (reference sequence). CDR3 length: 16 residues.

This clonotype was seen more than once but under ten times. The rearrangement links TRBV10-3 to TRBJ2-7, with D unresolved. V was trimmed by 0 bases and J by 4 bases, leaving 13 bases between them. Germline V gives CDR1 ENHRY, CDR2 SYGVKD. CDR3 length: 15 amino acids. The CDR3 bases are TGTGCCATCAGTGAGTCGCCGTACTTAGGGTACGAGCAGTACTTC. Translated: CAISESPYLGYEQYF.

The sample holds many counts of this clonotype. The rearrangement uses TRBV7-9 and TRBJ1-6; D uncertain. Germline values: CDR1 SEHNR, CDR2 FQNEAQ (reference sequence). This CDR3 is built from 13 residues. Trimming left V 3 bases short and J 10 bases short, with 10 bases between. CDR3 in amino acids: CASSFGRESPLHF. As DNA, the CDR3 is TGTGCCAGCAGCTTCGGGAGAGAATCACCCCTCCACTTT.

The J gene is TRBJ2-1, the V gene TRBV20-1, with 11 bases aligning to TRBD2. The CDR3 consists of 14 residues. V lost 1 base to trimming and J lost 4 bases; unmatched junction nucleotides: 0. In germline, CDR1 is DFQATT, CDR2 SNEGSKA (reference sequence). The CDR3 here is CSARGLAGYNEQFF. The CDR3 DNA follows: TGCAGTGCTAGAGGACTAGCGGGGTACAATGAGCAGTTCTTC.

This clonotype appeared many times. The V gene is TRBV10-3, the J gene TRBJ2-3, with a possible D match to TRBD1 (7 bases). The ends were cut back, 0 bases at V and 5 bases at J, with 12 bases in the middle. The CDR3 covers 15 residues. From germline, CDR1 is ENHRY and CDR2 SYGVKD. The CDR3 bases are TGTGCCATCAGTGAGTCGACAGGGAGGCAAGATACGCAGTATTTT. It encodes CAISESTGRQDTQYF.

The V call is TRBV4-2, the J call TRBJ2-5; D is ambiguous. Trimming took 6 bases from V and 5 from J, leaving 7 bases between them. Per germline, CDR1 LGHNA and CDR2 YNFKEQ. CDR3 size: 11 residues. CDR3 residues: CASRKDETQYF. CDR3 coding DNA: TGTGCCAGCAGAAAGGACGAGACCCAGTACTTC.

This clonotype was counted ten times or more. This CDR3 reads CASSGGTGELFF. The CDR3 region has the DNA TGTGCCAGCAGTGGGGGGACCGGGGAGCTGTTTTTT. This rearrangement joins TRBV6-5 to TRBJ2-2; tentatively, D is TRBD2 (6 bases). Trimming took 5 bases from V and 5 from J, leaving 6 bases between them. This CDR3 has 12 amino acids. CDR1 is MNHEY and CDR2 is SVGAGI in the germline V gene.

Written as DNA, the CDR3 is TGTGCCAGCAGTTACTCGATGGGGGGCAAGAATTCACCCCTCCACTTT. Amino acids: CASSYSMGGKNSPLHF. The V call is TRBV6-5, the J call TRBJ1-6; weak D call: TRBD1 (6 bases). The CDR3 has 16 residues. V dropped 0 bases and J dropped 7 bases, with 13 bases sitting between them. Germline loops: CDR1 MNHEY, CDR2 SVGAGI.

This clonotype appeared many times. The chain uses TRBV7-9 and TRBJ2-7; 7 bases agree with TRBD1. Germline V lookup: CDR1 SEHNR, CDR2 FQNEAQ (reference sequence). V lost 5 bases and J lost 0; bases outside the gene matches: 10. The CDR3 spans 16 residues. The CDR3 protein is CASSLPGDSSSYEQYF. DNA for the CDR3: TGTGCCAGCAGCCTCCCCGGGGACAGTTCCTCCTACGAGCAGTACTTC.

This clonotype was found many times. This chain uses TRBV29-1 with TRBJ2-7, with 8 positions matching TRBD1. CDR1 and CDR2 (germline): SQVTM, ANQGSEA. The V gene end was trimmed by 6 bases and the J gene end by 0 bases; junction bases not matched to a gene: 7. The length of the CDR3 is 14 residues. For the CDR3, the DNA is TGCAGCGTCTTGGACAGGGTACCCTCCTACGAGCAGTACTTC. Translated, it gives CSVLDRVPSYEQYF.

This rearrangement joins TRBV11-2 to TRBJ2-5; D not certain. Trimming shortened V by 1 base and J by 6 bases, and 9 bases separated the two germline ends. The V gene's germline CDR1 is SGHAT and CDR2 FQNNGV. This CDR3 contains 13 residues. The CDR3 loop reads CASSLGIDKTQYF. CDR3 nucleotides: TGTGCCAGCAGCTTAGGAATCGATAAGACCCAGTACTTC.

This clonotype was picked up a small number of times. The chain links TRBV27 to TRBJ2-7, with 8 bases identical to TRBD1. The V segment lost 6 bases and the J segment 7 bases; nucleotides outside the gene matches: 11. This CDR3 region has 14 residues. CDR1 is MNHEY, CDR2 SMNVEV, per germline (reference sequence). CDR3 DNA: TGTGCCAGCAGGCAAACGACAGGGGCGGGAGAGCAGTACTTC. This translates into CASRQTTGAGEQYF.

This clonotype was detected many times. This chain joins TRBV2 and TRBJ1-1, with no clear D. CDR1 and CDR2 (germline): SNHLY, FYNNEI. The CDR3 has 12 amino acids. The V end lost 1 base, the J end lost 11 bases, and 11 bases lay between the germline ends. This CDR3 is CASSEGEQRAFF. Here the CDR3 DNA reads TGTGCCAGCAGTGAAGGGGAGCAGCGGGCTTTCTTT.